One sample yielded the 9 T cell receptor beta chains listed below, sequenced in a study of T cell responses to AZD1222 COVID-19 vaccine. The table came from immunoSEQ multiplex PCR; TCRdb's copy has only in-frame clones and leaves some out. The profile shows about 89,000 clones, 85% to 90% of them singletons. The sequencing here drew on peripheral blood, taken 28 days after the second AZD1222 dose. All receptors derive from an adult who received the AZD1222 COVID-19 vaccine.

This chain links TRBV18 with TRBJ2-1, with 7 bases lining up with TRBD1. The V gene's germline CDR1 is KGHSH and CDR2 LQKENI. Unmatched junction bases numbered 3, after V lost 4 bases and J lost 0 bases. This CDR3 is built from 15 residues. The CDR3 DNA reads TGTGCCAGCTCACTAGGGACAGTCTCCTACAATGAGCAGTTCTTC. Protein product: CASSLGTVSYNEQFF.

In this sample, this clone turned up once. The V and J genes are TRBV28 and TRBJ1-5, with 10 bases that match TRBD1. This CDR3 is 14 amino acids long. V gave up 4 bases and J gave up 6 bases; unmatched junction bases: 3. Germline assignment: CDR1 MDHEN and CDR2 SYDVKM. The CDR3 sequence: CASSYGTGAQPQHF. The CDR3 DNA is TGTGCCAGCAGTTACGGGACAGGGGCTCAGCCCCAGCATTTT.

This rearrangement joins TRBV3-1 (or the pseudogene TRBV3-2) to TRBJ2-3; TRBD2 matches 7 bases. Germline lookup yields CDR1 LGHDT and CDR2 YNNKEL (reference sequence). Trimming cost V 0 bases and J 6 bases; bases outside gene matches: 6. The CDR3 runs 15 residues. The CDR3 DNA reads TGTGCCAGCAGCCAAGAGGCGACTAGCCTCGATACGCAGTATTTT. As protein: CASSQEATSLDTQYF.

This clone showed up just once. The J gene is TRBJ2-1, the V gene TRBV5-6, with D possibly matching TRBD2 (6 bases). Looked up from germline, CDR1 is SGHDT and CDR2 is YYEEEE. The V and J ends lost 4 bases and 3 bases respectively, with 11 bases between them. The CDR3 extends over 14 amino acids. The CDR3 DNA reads TGTGCCAGCAGCACCCGGGGGTACTACAATGAGCAGTTCTTC. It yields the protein CASSTRGYYNEQFF.

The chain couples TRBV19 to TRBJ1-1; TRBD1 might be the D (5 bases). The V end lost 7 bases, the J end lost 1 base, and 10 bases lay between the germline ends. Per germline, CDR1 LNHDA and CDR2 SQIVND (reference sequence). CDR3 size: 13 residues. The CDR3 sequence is CASTPGRNTEAFF. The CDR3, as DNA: TGTGCCAGTACCCCGGGGCGGAACACTGAAGCTTTCTTT.

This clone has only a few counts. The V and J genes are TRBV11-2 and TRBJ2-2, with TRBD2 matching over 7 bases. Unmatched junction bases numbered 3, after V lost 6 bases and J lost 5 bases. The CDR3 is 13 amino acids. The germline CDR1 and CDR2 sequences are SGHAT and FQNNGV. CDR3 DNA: TGTGCCAGCAGATTTAGCGGGACCGGGGAGCTGTTTTTT. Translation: CASRFSGTGELFF.

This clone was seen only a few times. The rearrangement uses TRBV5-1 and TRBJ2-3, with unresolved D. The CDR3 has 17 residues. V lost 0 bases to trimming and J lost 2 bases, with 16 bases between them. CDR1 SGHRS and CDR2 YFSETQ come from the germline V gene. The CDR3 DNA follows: TGCGCCAGCAGCTTGGCCCTCGGAGTACGCGCCACAGATACGCAGTATTTT. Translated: CASSLALGVRATDTQYF.

The CDR3 reads CAWSVNQGREKLFF. CDR3 DNA: TGTGCCTGGAGTGTTAATCAGGGGCGTGAAAAACTGTTTTTT. This chain joins TRBV30 and TRBJ1-4; possibly TRBD1 for D (6 bases). Trimming shortened V by 0 bases and J by 7 bases, and 12 bases separated the two germline ends. The CDR3 contains 14 residues. Germline lookup yields CDR1 GTSNPN and CDR2 SVGIG (reference sequence).

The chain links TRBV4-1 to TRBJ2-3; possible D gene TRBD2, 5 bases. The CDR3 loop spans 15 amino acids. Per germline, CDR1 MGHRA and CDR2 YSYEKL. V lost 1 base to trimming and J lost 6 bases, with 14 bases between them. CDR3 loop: CASSQVSSGPDTQYF. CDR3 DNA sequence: TGCGCCAGCAGCCAAGTCTCCAGCGGACCGGATACGCAGTATTTT.